Here is one T cell receptor beta chain with its context. The PCR had 60 Vbeta and 13 Jbeta primers. TCRdb's copy holds only in-frame clones and misses some; the assay was immunoSEQ multiplex PCR. The sample consists of more than 85,000 clones, around 72% of them appearing once. These data are taken from a study of cytomegalovirus exposure and HLA in healthy donors. There are 12 residues in the CDR3. The J gene is TRBJ2-3, the V gene TRBV12-1; the table's D call of TRBD2 was not tested on the DNA. TRBV12-1 is a known pseudogene. Sequencing was done on a sample of PBMCs. The clonotype comes from a male donor in good health and CMV-seronegative. This CDR3 reads CASSWGLGDGYF. The CDR3, as DNA: TGTGCCAGCAGCTGGGGACTCGGTGATGGGTATTTT.